The rows below give T cell receptor beta chains drawn from one sample of a study of neurological immune-mediated disorders. One entry per CDR3 protein, called by TCRdb with MiXCR from the 5' RACE reads. This sample has fewer than 90,000 distinct CDR3 sequences, with roughly 5.5% found just once. Input material: PBMCs. These receptors came from a man aged 18-30 years with multiple sclerosis. The CDR3 runs from the conserved cysteine through the conserved F or W. Fields, in order: V gene, clone size, D gene, J gene, CDR3 protein, CDR3 DNA. The D gene is left open where the match is weak. Part of the rows lack a size; the others show once, few, many or a class for expanded clones.

v_call: TRBV20-1; clone_size: many; d_call: TRBD2; j_call: TRBJ2-2; cdr3_aa: CSPLTSGGAGGELFF; cdr3_nt: TGCAGTCCTCTTACTAGCGGGGGGGCCGGCGGGGAGCTGTTTTTT
v_call: TRBV6-1; clone_size: many; d_call: -; j_call: TRBJ1-2; cdr3_aa: CASSEPGTSANYGYTF; cdr3_nt: TGTGCCAGCAGTGAACCAGGGACCTCAGCTAACTATGGCTACACCTTC
v_call: TRBV15; clone_size: many; d_call: -; j_call: TRBJ2-1; cdr3_aa: CATSTGYNEQFF; cdr3_nt: TGTGCCACCAGCACAGGCTACAATGAGCAGTTCTTC
v_call: TRBV7-9; clone_size: many; d_call: TRBD1; j_call: TRBJ2-1; cdr3_aa: CASRSEWTGYNEQFF; cdr3_nt: TGTGCCAGCAGGTCGGAATGGACAGGATACAATGAGCAGTTCTTC
v_call: TRBV12-3/TRBV12-4; clone_size: many; d_call: TRBD2; j_call: TRBJ2-1; cdr3_aa: CASYVAGAWEQFF; cdr3_nt: TGTGCCAGCTACGTAGCGGGGGCGTGGGAGCAGTTCTTC
v_call: TRBV20-1; clone_size: many; d_call: -; j_call: TRBJ1-2; cdr3_aa: CSARVPGLYYGYTF; cdr3_nt: TGCAGTGCTAGAGTCCCGGGACTGTACTATGGCTACACCTTC
v_call: TRBV3-1; clone_size: many; d_call: TRBD2; j_call: TRBJ2-7; cdr3_aa: CASSQSSGGYEQYF; cdr3_nt: TGTGCCAGCAGCCAGTCCAGCGGGGGTTACGAGCAGTACTTC
v_call: TRBV2; clone_size: many; d_call: -; j_call: TRBJ2-7; cdr3_aa: CASSGAIRSYEQYF; cdr3_nt: TGTGCCAGCAGTGGGGCTATCCGCTCCTACGAGCAGTACTTC
v_call: TRBV5-6; clone_size: many; d_call: TRBD2; j_call: TRBJ2-3; cdr3_aa: CASSLRAGGGTDTQYF; cdr3_nt: TGTGCCAGCAGCTTAAGAGCGGGAGGAGGCACAGATACGCAGTATTTT
v_call: TRBV7-2; clone_size: many; d_call: -; j_call: TRBJ1-3; cdr3_aa: CASSLGTVKTGNTIYF; cdr3_nt: TGTGCCAGCAGCTTAGGAACCGTCAAGACTGGAAACACCATATATTTT
v_call: TRBV29-1; clone_size: many; d_call: TRBD2; j_call: TRBJ2-1; cdr3_aa: CSVGPGTSGGSYNEQFF; cdr3_nt: TGCAGCGTAGGCCCCGGGACTAGCGGGGGATCCTACAATGAGCAGTTCTTC
v_call: TRBV20-1; clone_size: -; d_call: -; j_call: TRBJ1-3; cdr3_aa: CSAEGGGNTIYF; cdr3_nt: TGCAGTGCCGAGGGGGGGGGAAACACCATATATTTT
v_call: TRBV5-1; clone_size: many; d_call: TRBD1; j_call: TRBJ1-2; cdr3_aa: CASSPGTANYGYTF; cdr3_nt: TGCGCCAGCAGCCCGGGGACAGCGAACTATGGCTACACCTTC
v_call: TRBV3-2; clone_size: many; d_call: -; j_call: TRBJ1-2; cdr3_aa: CACRGNYGYTF; cdr3_nt: TGTGCCTGCCGGGGGAACTATGGCTACACCTTC
v_call: TRBV6-6; clone_size: many; d_call: TRBD2; j_call: TRBJ2-5; cdr3_aa: CATASGSGETQYF; cdr3_nt: TGTGCCACCGCAAGCGGGAGCGGAGAGACCCAGTACTTC
v_call: TRBV20-1; clone_size: many; d_call: TRBD2; j_call: TRBJ2-3; cdr3_aa: CSARAGGRTDTQYF; cdr3_nt: TGCAGTGCTAGAGCCGGCGGGAGAACAGATACGCAGTATTTT
v_call: TRBV4-1; clone_size: many; d_call: -; j_call: TRBJ2-7; cdr3_aa: CASSQDVTGISYEQYF; cdr3_nt: TGCGCCAGCAGCCAAGACGTAACAGGTATCTCCTACGAGCAGTACTTC